This T cell receptor beta chain was documented in a study of spatial heterogeneity in lung cancer. Study details: Sequencing consistently turned up more beta-chain sequences than alpha-chain sequences.

The ends lost 6 bases at V and 3 bases at J; junction bases unmatched: 7. This CDR3 comprises 17 residues. This clonotype was detected ten times or more. Specified time point: sample taken at primary tumor resection. Donors were roughly 70 untreated early-stage non-small cell lung cancer patients. Unsorted whole RNA from tumor, nontumor lung or frozen PBMC underwent sequencing. Individual TCR cDNA molecules each bore their own unique molecular identifier. TCRdb re-derived calls from the 5' RACE reads in MiXCR, one entry per CDR3 protein. This table holds about 35,000 distinct CDR3 sequences, under 4% found once.

The sequences come from normal lung tissue next to the tumor, collected at surgery. The clonotype was recovered from a male donor with early-stage non-small cell lung cancer. V and J are TRBV12-3 or TRBV12-4 and TRBJ2-2, with TRBD2 identical over 13 bases. CDR3: CASRHLGLAGDTGELFF. In DNA form, the CDR3 reads TGTGCCAGCAGACACCTTGGACTAGCGGGGGACACCGGGGAGCTGTTTTTT.